This T cell receptor (beta chain) stems from a study of T cells in Graves' hyperthyroidism and ophthalmopathy. Whole-study findings and limits: Most clonotypes expanded in thyroid above 0.001 were likewise present in blood.

Diagnosis of hyperthyroidism was new in patients aged 18 to 65, and its duration was under 2 months. At least ten counts were recorded for this clonotype. Its specificity is unknown. RNA transcripts provided the source from which TCR beta CDR3 regions were amplified. A first-round RT-PCR of the TCR CDR3 used the HTBI primer set. TCRdb re-called the multiplex PCR reads through MiXCR, storing one row per CDR3 protein. The table has some 300,000 distinct CDR3 sequences, about an eighth seen once; the top ten hold roughly 8.5%. Sequencing used blood. The TCR comes from a woman aged 25 to 39 with Graves' hyperthyroidism that later progressed to Graves' ophthalmopathy.

CDR3 amino acids: CASSYLNTEAFF. The CDR3 bases are TGTGCCAGCAGCTACTTGAACACTGAAGCTTTCTTT. This chain joins TRBV5-6 and TRBJ1-1; D is ambiguous. V lost 3 bases and J 0 bases, leaving 3 bases between the germline ends. Germline V CDR1 and CDR2: SGHDT, YYEEEE. The CDR3 covers 12 residues.